This T cell receptor (beta chain) was recovered during a study of tissue T cells after allogeneic stem cell transplantation. A remark on this clone: Each gene name is a mouse one.

The method was immunoSEQ multiplex PCR; TCRdb's version includes in-frame clones alone and lacks a portion of them. The repertoire holds about 48,000 clones, roughly 73% seen once, with about 0.7% in the top ten. The sequence was collected from a pool of C57BL/6 mice in good health. The sample comprised sorted cells pooled from one or two spleens.

CDR3 DNA, as far as it was read: TGTGCCAGCAGTGATGCAACGGGCGGCTCCGACTACACC. This gives the protein CASSDATGGSDYT. The complete CDR3 reads CASSDATGGSDYTF. The chain combines TRBV13-1 with TRBJ1-2; D uncertain. The CDR3 extends 1 residue past the end of the read, so its final part is completed from the germline J gene. Trimming removed 0 bases at V and 4 bases at J, with 10 bases between. Per germline, CDR1 NSHNY and CDR2 SYGAGN. The CDR3 has 14 amino acids.